This paragraph reports one TCR beta chain. These data are taken from a study of blood T cell repertoires in COVID-19. At the level of the study: Whether acute or convalescent, the COVID-19 samples came from the United States, Italy and Spain. The cDNA or gDNA used as material had been derived from T cells, B-cell-depleted T cells, or PBMCs.

In the original workflow: Researchers report that nucleated cell counts were estimated from reference gene primer amplification. Repertoires were generated with immunoSEQ multiplex PCR, while TCRdb's copy carries only in-frame clones and drops some. The DNA was the basis for D and trimming; V, J and clone size are from that table. The table lists 140,000 or so clones, around 87% of them singletons. Germline assignment: CDR1 SQVTM and CDR2 ANQGSEA. This CDR3 comprises 12 residues. The ends were cut back, 4 bases at V and 5 bases at J, with 11 bases in the middle. The specimen was peripheral blood. This chain uses TRBV29-1 with TRBJ1-2; maybe TRBD1 (6 bases). The origin of this receptor is a man in his forties or fifties who had recovered from COVID-19. CDR3 bases: TGCAGCGTTGGACAGGTGGGGTATGGCTACACCTTC. This gives the protein CSVGQVGYGYTF.